The 13 T cell receptor beta chains below all came from one sample that was sequenced in a study of blood T cell repertoires in COVID-19. Some clones are missing from TCRdb's copy, which holds only in-frame ones; the method was immunoSEQ multiplex PCR. Of fewer than 150,000 clones in the sample, around 80% were seen once. What was sequenced was peripheral blood. Receptors were obtained from a woman of 80 years or more in a cohort sampled during active or convalescent COVID-19.

The V and J genes are TRBV16 and TRBJ1-5, with D perhaps matching TRBD1 (6 bases). Per germline, CDR1 KGHSY and CDR2 FQNENV. The CDR3 loop spans 14 amino acids. V was clipped by 2 bases and J by 5 bases, with 10 bases between them. CDR3 coding DNA: TGTGCCAGCAGCCAACTACAGGGAGATCAGCCCCAGCATTTT. Translating gives CASSQLQGDQPQHF.

This clone was seen only a few times. This sequence joins TRBV5-6 and TRBJ2-5; D ambiguous. There are 12 residues in the CDR3. With 0 bases removed from V and 5 bases from J, the gap between germline ends came to 5 bases. CDR1 and CDR2 (germline): SGHDT, YYEEEE. The CDR3 DNA follows: TGTGCCAGCAGCTTGGGTTATGAGACCCAGTACTTC. Protein product: CASSLGYETQYF.

This clone occurred once. The chain is built from TRBV7-9 and TRBJ1-2; D is unclear. Trimming pared 6 bases from V and 3 bases from J, leaving 11 bases between. The CDR3 totals 13 residues. Germline lookup yields CDR1 SEHNR and CDR2 FQNEAQ (reference sequence). The chain's CDR3 is CASRRSADYGYTF. CDR3 coding DNA: TGTGCCAGCAGACGGTCAGCGGACTATGGCTACACCTTC.

The rearrangement joins TRBV7-9 to TRBJ1-1; D may be TRBD1 (6 bases). This CDR3 comprises 15 residues. With 5 bases removed from V and 5 bases from J, the gap between germline ends came to 18 bases. Germline V gene sequence: CDR1 SEHNR, CDR2 FQNEAQ (reference sequence). The chain's CDR3 is CASSPRGGARTEAFF. The CDR3 nucleotides are TGTGCCAGCAGCCCTAGGGGGGGCGCGAGAACTGAAGCTTTCTTT. Full variable domain (remainder filled in from reference TRBV7-9 and TRBJ1-1): DTGVSQNPRHKITKRGQNVTFRCDPISEHNRLYWYRQTLGQGPEFLTYFQNEAQLEKSRLLSDRFSAERPKGSFSTLEIQRTEQGDSAMYLCASSPRGGARTEAFFGQGTRLTVV.

V and J are TRBV19 and TRBJ2-6; D unclear. Germline V gives CDR1 LNHDA, CDR2 SQIVND (reference sequence). V lost 7 bases and J lost 4, with 14 bases in between. The CDR3 loop spans 15 amino acids. CDR3: CASNSPRPGANVLTF. The CDR3 DNA reads as TGTGCCAGTAACTCCCCCCGCCCCGGGGCCAACGTCCTGACTTTC. The full variable domain, rest sourced from reference TRBV19 and TRBJ2-6, is DGGITQSPKYLFRKEGQNVTLSCEQNLNHDAMYWYRQDPGQGLRLIYYSQIVNDFQKGDIAEGYSVSREKKESFPLTVTSAQKNPTAFYLCASNSPRPGANVLTFGAGSRLTVL.

The genes are TRBV28 and TRBJ2-1, with a tentative D call TRBD1 (6 bases). The CDR3 covers 13 residues. Germline CDR1 and CDR2: MDHEN and SYDVKM. The ends were cut back, 11 bases at V and 1 base at J, with 12 bases in the middle. The CDR3 sequence is CACGQGSYNEQFF. The CDR3 coding sequence is TGTGCCTGCGGGCAGGGGTCCTACAATGAGCAGTTCTTC.

This clone was counted a few times. Written as DNA, the CDR3 is TGTGCCAGCAGCCAATCCCACCTGAGAGCTTTCTTT. Encoded protein: CASSQSHLRAFF. V usage is TRBV3-1 (or the pseudogene TRBV3-2) and J usage is TRBJ1-1; unclear D gene. CDR3 size: 12 residues. From germline, CDR1 is LGHDT and CDR2 YNNKEL (reference sequence). V shed 2 bases and J shed 10 bases, with 11 bases lying between them.

V gene TRBV19 combines with J gene TRBJ1-4, with 10 bases fitting TRBD1. The V gene's germline CDR1 is LNHDA and CDR2 SQIVND (reference sequence). V lost 6 bases to trimming and J lost 6 bases; unmatched junction nucleotides: 7. The CDR3 consists of 15 residues. The CDR3 DNA reads TGTGCCAGTAGCCCTAGGACAGGGGGTTATGAAAAACTGTTTTTT. Protein product: CASSPRTGGYEKLFF. The variable domain in full, with the rest retrieved from reference TRBV19 and TRBJ1-4, is DGGITQSPKYLFRKEGQNVTLSCEQNLNHDAMYWYRQDPGQGLRLIYYSQIVNDFQKGDIAEGYSVSREKKESFPLTVTSAQKNPTAFYLCASSPRTGGYEKLFFGSGTQLSVL.

The V gene is TRBV5-4, the J gene TRBJ1-3, with TRBD1 as a possible D gene (5 bases). V was pared by 4 bases and J by 4 bases, with 15 bases between. This CDR3 spans 15 amino acids. Germline CDR1 is SGHNT and CDR2 is YYREEE (reference sequence). CDR3 region: CASSAGGTYGNTIYF. In nucleotides, the CDR3 is TGTGCCAGCAGCGCGGGGGGTACATACGGAAACACCATATATTTT.

This clone has a single count. The chain couples TRBV18 to TRBJ1-1; TRBD1 matches at 9 bases. The CDR3 contains 14 residues. In germline, CDR1 is KGHSH, CDR2 LQKENI. The J segment lost 5 bases and the V segment lost 3 bases, leaving 4 bases of the junction unmatched. CDR3: CASSPGQGFTEAFF. DNA for the CDR3: TGTGCCAGCTCACCGGGACAGGGATTTACTGAAGCTTTCTTT.

V and J are TRBV28 and TRBJ1-2; 7 bases fit TRBD1. The junction had 10 bases not matched to a gene; V was cut back by 11 bases and J by 7 bases. Germline CDR1 reads MDHEN; CDR2 reads SYDVKM. This CDR3 comprises 12 residues. The CDR3 here is CAGTTGAGGYTF. The CDR3, as DNA: TGTGCCGGAACTACAGGGGCGGGTGGCTACACCTTC.

V is TRBV5-6 and J is TRBJ1-5, with TRBD1 as a possible D gene (5 bases). This CDR3 region has 14 residues. Germline lookup yields CDR1 SGHDT and CDR2 YYEEEE. The germline V and J ends were trimmed by 3 bases and 2 bases, with 9 bases remaining between them. Here the CDR3 DNA reads TGTGCCAGCAGCTGGGGCTCTGGCAATCAGCCCCAGCATTTT. This encodes CASSWGSGNQPQHF.

Here the CDR3 reads CASSPSTVSYNEQFF. CDR3 bases: TGTGCCAGCTCACCATCGACAGTCTCCTACAATGAGCAGTTCTTC. The rearrangement joins TRBV18 to TRBJ2-1, with D possibly being TRBD1 (5 bases). Germline CDR1 is KGHSH and CDR2 is LQKENI. V was trimmed by 2 bases and J by 0 bases, leaving 8 bases between them. The CDR3 has 15 residues.